The clone carrying this T cell receptor beta chain was found a few times. The antigen is undetermined. A process of 5'RACE template switching, which added a universal primer site and UMIs, was used to make TCR cDNA. Via MiXCR, TCRdb re-called the 5' RACE reads, giving one row per CDR3 protein. The profile shows under 600,000 distinct CDR3 sequences, about 13% of them singletons. The CDR3 runs 11 residues. CDR1 SGDLS and CDR2 YYNGEE come from the germline V gene. V was pared by 0 bases and J by 5 bases, with 2 bases between. The sample originates from a study of T cells after yellow fever vaccination. Study-level information: Some fractions had low cell numbers, and these were prepared with SMART-Seq v4 Ultra Low Input.

Study findings and constraints: Peak timing came faster in the weaker secondary response, day 5 versus 15. Most clones from primary vaccination resurfaced after the booster (around 97% CD4, 88% CD8).

The sequencing used PBMCs, collected on the day of the yellow fever booster vaccination. The V gene is TRBV9, the J gene TRBJ1-2; no reliable D call. This receptor was obtained from a man younger than 45 who received the YFV17D yellow fever vaccine. In DNA form, the CDR3 reads TGTGCCAGCAGCGTAGGGTATGGCTACACCTTC. Translating it yields CASSVGYGYTF.